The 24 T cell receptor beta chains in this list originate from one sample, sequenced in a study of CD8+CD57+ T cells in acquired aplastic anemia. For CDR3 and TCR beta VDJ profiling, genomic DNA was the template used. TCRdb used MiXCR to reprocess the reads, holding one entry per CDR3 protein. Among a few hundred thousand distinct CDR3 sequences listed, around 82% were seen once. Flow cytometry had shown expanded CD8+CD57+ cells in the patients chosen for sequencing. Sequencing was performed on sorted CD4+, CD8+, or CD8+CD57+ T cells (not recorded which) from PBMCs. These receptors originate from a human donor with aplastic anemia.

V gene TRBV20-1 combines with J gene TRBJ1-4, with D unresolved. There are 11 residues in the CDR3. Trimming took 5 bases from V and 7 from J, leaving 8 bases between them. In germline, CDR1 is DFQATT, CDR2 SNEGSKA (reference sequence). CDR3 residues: CSAGMGEKLFF. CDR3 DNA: TGCAGTGCTGGCATGGGTGAAAAACTGTTTTTT.

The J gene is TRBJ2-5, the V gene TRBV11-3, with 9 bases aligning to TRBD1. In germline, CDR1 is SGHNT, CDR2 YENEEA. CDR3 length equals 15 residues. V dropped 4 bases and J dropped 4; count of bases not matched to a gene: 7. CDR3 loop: CASSSDVTGGETQYF. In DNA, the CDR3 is TGTGCCAGCAGCTCAGATGTGACAGGGGGAGAGACCCAGTACTTC.

The CDR3 nucleotides read TGTGCCAGCAGCAGAAACATGAACACCGGGGAGCTGTTTTTT. Encoded protein: CASSRNMNTGELFF. The chain carries TRBV7-2 and TRBJ2-2; D is unclear. This CDR3 has 14 residues. With 5 bases removed from V and 1 base from J, the gap between germline ends came to 8 bases. Germline V lookup: CDR1 SGHTA, CDR2 FQGNSA.

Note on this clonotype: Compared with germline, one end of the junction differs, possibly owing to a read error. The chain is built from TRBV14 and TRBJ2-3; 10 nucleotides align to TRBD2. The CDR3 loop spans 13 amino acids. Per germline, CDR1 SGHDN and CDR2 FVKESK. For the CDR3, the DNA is TGTGCCAGCAGCCACGGACTAGCGGCCTACAATGAGTTT. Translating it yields CASSHGLAAYNEF.

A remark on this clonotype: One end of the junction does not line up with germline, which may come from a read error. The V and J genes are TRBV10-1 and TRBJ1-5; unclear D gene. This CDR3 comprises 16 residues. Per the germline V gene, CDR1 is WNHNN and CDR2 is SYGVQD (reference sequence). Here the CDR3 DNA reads TGTGCCAGCAGTCTGGCGGGCGGTAGCTATCATGAGCCGCAGCATTTT. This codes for CASSLAGGSYHEPQHF.

CDR3 sequence: CASSVTSVVLNTEAFF. CDR3 DNA sequence: TGTGCCAGCAGCGTGACTAGCGTCGTCTTGAACACTGAAGCTTTCTTT. The chain combines TRBV5-4 with TRBJ1-1; D not resolved. The germline V and J ends were trimmed by 4 bases and 0 bases, with 16 bases remaining between them. Per the germline V gene, CDR1 is SGHNT and CDR2 is YYREEE (reference sequence). This CDR3 is built from 16 residues.

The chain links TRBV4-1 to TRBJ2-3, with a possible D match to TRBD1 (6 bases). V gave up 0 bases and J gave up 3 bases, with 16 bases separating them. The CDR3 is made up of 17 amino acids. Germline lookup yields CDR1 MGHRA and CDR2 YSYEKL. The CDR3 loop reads CASSQDTDLQGTDTQYF. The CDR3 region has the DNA TGCGCCAGCAGCCAAGACACGGACCTTCAGGGGACAGATACGCAGTATTTT.

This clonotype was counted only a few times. CDR3: CASLGQYNYGYTF. In DNA, the CDR3 is TGTGCCAGCCTGGGACAGTACAACTATGGCTACACCTTC. The chain links TRBV28 to TRBJ1-2; 7 bases are shared with TRBD1. CDR3 length equals 13 residues. V lost 8 bases to trimming and J lost 2 bases; unmatched junction nucleotides: 5. Germline V lookup: CDR1 MDHEN, CDR2 SYDVKM.

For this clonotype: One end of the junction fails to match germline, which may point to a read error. The CDR3 DNA is TGTGCCAGCAGGGAAGCGGGGGGAGGTACGCAGTATTTC. This translates into CASREAGGGTQYF. V gene TRBV2 combines with J gene TRBJ2-3, with 9 nucleotides matching TRBD2. Germline CDR1 SNHLY, CDR2 FYNNEI. The CDR3 is 13 amino acids.

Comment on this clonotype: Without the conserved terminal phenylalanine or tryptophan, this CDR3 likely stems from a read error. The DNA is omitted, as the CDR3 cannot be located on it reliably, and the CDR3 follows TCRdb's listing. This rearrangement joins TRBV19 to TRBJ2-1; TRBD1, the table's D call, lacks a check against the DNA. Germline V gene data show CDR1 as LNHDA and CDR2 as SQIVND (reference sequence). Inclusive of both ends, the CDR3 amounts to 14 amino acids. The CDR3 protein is CASSIQGGVEQHFL.

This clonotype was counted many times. The CDR3 DNA reads TGCAGTGCTAGTTCCCCGGACAGGGGGAGTGATCCCCAGCATTTT. Protein: CSASSPDRGSDPQHF. The chain combines TRBV20-1 with TRBJ1-5; 10 bases fit TRBD1. Germline CDR1 and CDR2: DFQATT and SNEGSKA (reference sequence). This CDR3 comprises 15 residues. V shed 3 bases, J shed 10 bases, and the junction held 12 bases outside the gene matches.

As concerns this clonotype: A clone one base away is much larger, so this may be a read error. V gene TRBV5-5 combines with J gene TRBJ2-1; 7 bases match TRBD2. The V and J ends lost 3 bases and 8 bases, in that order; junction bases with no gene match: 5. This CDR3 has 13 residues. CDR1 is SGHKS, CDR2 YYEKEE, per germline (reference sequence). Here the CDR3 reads CASSWGGVHEQFF. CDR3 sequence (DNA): TGTGCCAGCAGCTGGGGGGGGGTCCATGAGCAGTTCTTC. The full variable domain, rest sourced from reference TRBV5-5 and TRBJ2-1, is DAGVTQSPTHLIKTRGQQVTLRCSPISGHKSVSWYQQVLGQGPQFIFQYYEKEERGRGNFPDRFSARQFPNYSSELNVNALLLGDSALYLCASSWGGVHEQFFGPGTRLTVL.

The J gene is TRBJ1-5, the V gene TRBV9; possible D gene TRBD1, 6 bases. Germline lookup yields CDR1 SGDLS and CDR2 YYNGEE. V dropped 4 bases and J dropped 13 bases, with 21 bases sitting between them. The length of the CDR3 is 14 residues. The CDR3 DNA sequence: TGTGCCAGCAGCTCAGCGGGGGGCAGCCGCAATCAGCATTTT. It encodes CASSSAGGSRNQHF. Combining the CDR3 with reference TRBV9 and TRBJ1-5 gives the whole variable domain DSGVTQTPKHLITATGQRVTLRCSPRSGDLSVYWYQQSLDQGLQFLIQYYNGEERAKGNILERFSAQQFPDLHSELNLSSLELGDSALYFCASSSAGGSRNQHFGDGTRLSIL.

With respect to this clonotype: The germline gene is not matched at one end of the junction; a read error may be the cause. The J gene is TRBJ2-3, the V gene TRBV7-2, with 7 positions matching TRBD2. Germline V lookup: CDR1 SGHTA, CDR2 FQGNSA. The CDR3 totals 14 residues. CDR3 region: CASSLVVTSEATQF. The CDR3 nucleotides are TGTGCCAGCAGCTTAGTAGTAACTAGCGAAGCTACGCAGTTT.

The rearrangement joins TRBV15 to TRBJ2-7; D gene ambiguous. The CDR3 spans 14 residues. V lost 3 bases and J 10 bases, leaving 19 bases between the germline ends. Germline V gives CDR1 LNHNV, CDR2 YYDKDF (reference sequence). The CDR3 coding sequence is TGTGCCACCAGCAGCGGCTCCAGACAAGAGGACCAGTACTTC. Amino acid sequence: CATSSGSRQEDQYF.

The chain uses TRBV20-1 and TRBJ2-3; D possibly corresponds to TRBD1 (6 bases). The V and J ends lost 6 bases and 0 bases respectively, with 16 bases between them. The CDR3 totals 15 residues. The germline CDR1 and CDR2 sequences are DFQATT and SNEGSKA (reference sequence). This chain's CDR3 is CSAATDRSSTDTQYF. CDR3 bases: TGCAGTGCCGCGACGGACAGATCTAGCACAGATACGCAGTATTTT.

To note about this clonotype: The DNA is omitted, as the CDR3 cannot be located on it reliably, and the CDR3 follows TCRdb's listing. CDR3 protein: CASSSGGGTSSTSYF. The V gene is TRBV7-2, the J gene TRBJ2-3; the table's D gene call, TRBD2, was not cross checked with the DNA. CDR1 SGHTA and CDR2 FQGNSA come from the germline V gene. The CDR3 region is 15 residues in length, termini included.

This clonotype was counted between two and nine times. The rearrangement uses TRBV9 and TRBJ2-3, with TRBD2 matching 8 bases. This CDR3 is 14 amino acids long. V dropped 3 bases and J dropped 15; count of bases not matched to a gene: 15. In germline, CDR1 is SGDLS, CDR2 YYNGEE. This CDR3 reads CASSGAGGGDYTYF. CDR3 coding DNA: TGTGCCAGCAGCGGGGCGGGGGGAGGCGACTACACCTATTTT.

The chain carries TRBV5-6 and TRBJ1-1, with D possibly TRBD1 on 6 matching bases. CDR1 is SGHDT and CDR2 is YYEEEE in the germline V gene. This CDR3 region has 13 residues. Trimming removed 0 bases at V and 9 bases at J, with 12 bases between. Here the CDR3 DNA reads TGTGCCAGCAGCTTGGAGAGGGGGAATAAAGCTTTCTTT. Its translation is CASSLERGNKAFF.

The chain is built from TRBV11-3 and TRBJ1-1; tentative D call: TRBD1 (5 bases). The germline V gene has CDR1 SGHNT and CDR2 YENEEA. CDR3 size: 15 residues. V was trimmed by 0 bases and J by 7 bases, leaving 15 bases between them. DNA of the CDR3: TGTGCCAGCAGCTTAGAAGGCGCAGGGCAAGATGAAGCTTTCTTT. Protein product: CASSLEGAGQDEAFF.

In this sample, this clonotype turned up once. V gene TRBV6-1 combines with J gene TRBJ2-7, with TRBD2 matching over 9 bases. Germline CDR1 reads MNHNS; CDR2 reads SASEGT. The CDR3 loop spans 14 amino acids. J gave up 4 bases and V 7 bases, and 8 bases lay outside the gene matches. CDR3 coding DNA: TGTGCCAGCAACAAGCGGGGGGTTGCTTACGAGCAGTACTTC. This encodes CASNKRGVAYEQYF.

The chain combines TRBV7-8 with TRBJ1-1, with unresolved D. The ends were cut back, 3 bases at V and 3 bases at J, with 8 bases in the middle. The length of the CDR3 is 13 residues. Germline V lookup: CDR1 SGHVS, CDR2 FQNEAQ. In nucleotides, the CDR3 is TGTGCCAGCAGCTTGGAGGCTTACACTGAAGCTTTCTTT. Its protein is CASSLEAYTEAFF.

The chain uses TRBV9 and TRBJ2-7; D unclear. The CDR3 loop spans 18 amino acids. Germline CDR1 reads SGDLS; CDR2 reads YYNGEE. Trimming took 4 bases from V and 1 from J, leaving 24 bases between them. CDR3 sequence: CASSFHPDGPALSYEQYV. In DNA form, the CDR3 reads TGTGCCAGCAGCTTTCATCCAGATGGGCCGGCCCTTTCCTACGAGCAGTACGTC.

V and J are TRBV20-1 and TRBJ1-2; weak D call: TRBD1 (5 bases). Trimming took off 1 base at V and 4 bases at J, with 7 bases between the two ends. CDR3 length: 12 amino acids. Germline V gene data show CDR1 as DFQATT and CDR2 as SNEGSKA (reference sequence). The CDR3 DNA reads TGCAGTGCTAGAGCGGGGGTCTATGGCTACACCTTC. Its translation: CSARAGVYGYTF.